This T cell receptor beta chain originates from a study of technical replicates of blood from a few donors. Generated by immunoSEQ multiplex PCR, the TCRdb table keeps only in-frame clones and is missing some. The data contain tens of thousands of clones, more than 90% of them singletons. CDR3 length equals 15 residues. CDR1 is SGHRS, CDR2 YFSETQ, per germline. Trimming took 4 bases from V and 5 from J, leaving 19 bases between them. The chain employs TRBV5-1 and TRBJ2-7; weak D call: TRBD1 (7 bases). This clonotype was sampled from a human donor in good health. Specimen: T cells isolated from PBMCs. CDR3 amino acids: CASSQGGTGNDEQYF. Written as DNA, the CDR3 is TGCGCCAGCAGCCAGGGGGGCACAGGGAACGACGAGCAGTACTTC.